The 11 T cell receptor beta chains below were found in one sample sequenced in a study of cytomegalovirus exposure and HLA in healthy donors. Vbeta (60) and Jbeta (13) primers were used in the PCR. TCRdb's copy holds only in-frame clones and misses some; the assay was immunoSEQ multiplex PCR. The table includes fewer than 150,000 clones, around 78% detected once. The specimen sequenced was PBMCs. The receptors were gathered from a male donor in good health and CMV-seronegative.

V gene TRBV7-9 combines with J gene TRBJ2-7; D not certain. This CDR3 is 14 amino acids long. CDR1 is SEHNR, CDR2 FQNEAQ, per germline (reference sequence). Trimming cost V 1 base and J 2 bases, with 9 bases left between them. This chain's CDR3 is CASSLGTAAYEQYF. The CDR3 region has the DNA TGTGCCAGCAGCTTAGGAACAGCCGCCTACGAGCAGTACTTC.

This sequence joins TRBV7-9 and TRBJ2-1; 13 positions match TRBD2. V trimming: 3 bases; J trimming: 7 bases; junction bases outside the gene matches: 3. Germline CDR1 reads SEHNR; CDR2 reads FQNEAQ (reference sequence). This CDR3 region has 15 residues. CDR3 sequence: CASSFGLAGVNEQFF. CDR3 coding DNA: TGTGCCAGCAGCTTTGGACTAGCGGGGGTTAATGAGCAGTTCTTC.

The V gene is TRBV5-1, the J gene TRBJ2-1; 10 nucleotides agree with TRBD2. CDR1 and CDR2 from the germline V gene are SGHRS and YFSETQ. This CDR3 region has 16 residues. V shed 4 bases, J shed 9 bases, and the junction held 13 bases outside the gene matches. CDR3 in DNA: TGCGCCAGCAGCCCTGGTACCAGCGGGGGGGCGTTTGAGCAGTTCTTC. It translates to CASSPGTSGGAFEQFF.

V and J are TRBV7-3 and TRBJ1-2; D is uncertain. With 2 bases removed from V and 8 bases from J, the gap between germline ends came to 12 bases. The CDR3 has 13 amino acids. CDR1 is SGHTA and CDR2 is FQGTGA in the germline V gene. CDR3 in amino acids: CASSLDGSRGYTF. CDR3 in DNA: TGTGCCAGCAGCTTAGATGGCTCTAGGGGCTACACCTTC.

This chain's CDR3 is CASSTQNRDSDTGELFF. The CDR3 bases are TGTGCCAGCAGCACTCAAAACCGGGACTCAGACACCGGGGAGCTGTTTTTT. This chain links TRBV9 with TRBJ2-2; D is perhaps TRBD2 (6 bases). Germline V gene data show CDR1 as SGDLS and CDR2 as YYNGEE. The V and J ends lost 4 bases and 3 bases respectively, with 19 bases between them. This CDR3 region has 17 residues.

The chain joins TRBV5-4 to TRBJ2-3; TRBD2 matches at 7 bases. This CDR3 is 15 amino acids long. The junction had 11 bases not matched to a gene; V was cut back by 4 bases and J by 6 bases. CDR1 and CDR2 (germline): SGHNT, YYREEE (reference sequence). The CDR3 coding sequence is TGTGCCAGCAGCCCTTTTACTAGCGTAACCGATACGCAGTATTTT. It is translated as CASSPFTSVTDTQYF.

V is TRBV4-3 and J is TRBJ2-1; 13 bases align to TRBD2. CDR3 length: 15 residues. Germline V gives CDR1 LGHNA, CDR2 YSLEER. V lost 9 bases, J lost 2 bases, and 4 bases stayed unmatched. The CDR3 sequence is CASDGLAGAYNEQFF. The CDR3 region has the DNA TGCGCCAGTGACGGACTAGCGGGGGCCTACAATGAGCAGTTCTTC.

This chain joins TRBV30 and TRBJ2-1, with D possibly matching TRBD1 (6 bases). The CDR3 has 14 residues. V was cut by 4 bases and J by 0 bases, with 10 bases left in between. Germline CDR1 GTSNPN, CDR2 SVGIG (reference sequence). The CDR3 DNA sequence: TGTGCCTGGAATAAAGGGGGCTCCTACAATGAGCAGTTCTTC. Translation: CAWNKGGSYNEQFF.

The V and J genes are TRBV4-3 and TRBJ1-1, with D uncertain. CDR1 and CDR2 (germline): LGHNA, YSLEER. The V end lost 4 bases, the J end lost 1 base, and 7 bases lay between the germline ends. The CDR3 consists of 13 residues. DNA for the CDR3: TGCGCCAGCAGCCCCTTACAGAACACTGAAGCTTTCTTT. It encodes CASSPLQNTEAFF.

This clone was counted a few times. The chain joins TRBV18 to TRBJ1-6; TRBD1 aligns across 8 bases. The CDR3 has 15 residues. The germline V gene has CDR1 KGHSH and CDR2 LQKENI. Trimming at V came to 6 bases and at J to 5 bases, leaving 6 bases not matched to a gene. In DNA, the CDR3 is TGTGCCAGCTCGTTGGACAGGGCGAATAATTCACCCCTCCACTTT. Residues: CASSLDRANNSPLHF.

The chain links TRBV10-2 to TRBJ2-7; 9 bases are a match to TRBD2. With 2 bases clipped from V and 5 bases from J, the junction kept 7 bases outside the gene matches. This CDR3 spans 15 amino acids. Germline values: CDR1 WSHSY, CDR2 SAAADI. The CDR3 DNA reads TGCGCCAGCAGTGAGAGACTAGCGGCACCACACGAGCAGTACTTC. Protein: CASSERLAAPHEQYF.